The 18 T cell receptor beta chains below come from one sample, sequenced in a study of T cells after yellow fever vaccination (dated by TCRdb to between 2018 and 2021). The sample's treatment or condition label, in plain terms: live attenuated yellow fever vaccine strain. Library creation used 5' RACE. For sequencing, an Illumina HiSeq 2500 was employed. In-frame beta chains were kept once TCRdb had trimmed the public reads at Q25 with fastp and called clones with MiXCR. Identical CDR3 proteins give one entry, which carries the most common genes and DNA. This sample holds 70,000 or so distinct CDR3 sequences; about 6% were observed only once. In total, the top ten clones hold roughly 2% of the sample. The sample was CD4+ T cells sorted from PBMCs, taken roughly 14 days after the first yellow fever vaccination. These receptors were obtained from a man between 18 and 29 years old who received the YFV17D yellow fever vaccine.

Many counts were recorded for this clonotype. The CDR3 loop is CASSPTPTSGGLGNEQFF. DNA for the CDR3: TGTGCCAGCAGCCCAACCCCGACTAGCGGGGGCCTGGGCAATGAGCAGTTCTTC. The V call is TRBV7-3, the J call TRBJ2-1; 12 bases match TRBD2. This CDR3 is 18 amino acids long. Germline V lookup: CDR1 SGHTA, CDR2 FQGTGA. V lost 5 bases, J lost 6 bases, and 14 bases stayed unmatched.

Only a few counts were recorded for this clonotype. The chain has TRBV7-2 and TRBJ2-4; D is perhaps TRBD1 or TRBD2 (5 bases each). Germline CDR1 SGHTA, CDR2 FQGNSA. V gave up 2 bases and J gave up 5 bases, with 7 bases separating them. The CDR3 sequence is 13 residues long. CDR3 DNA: TGTGCCAGCAGCTTAAGAGGGGAAAACATTCAGTACTTC. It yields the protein CASSLRGENIQYF.

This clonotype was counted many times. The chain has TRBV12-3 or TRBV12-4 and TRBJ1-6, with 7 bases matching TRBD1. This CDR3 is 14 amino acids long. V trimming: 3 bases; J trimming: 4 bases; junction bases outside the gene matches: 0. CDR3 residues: CASSLGQYNSPLHF. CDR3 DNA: TGTGCCAGCAGTTTGGGACAGTATAATTCACCCCTCCACTTT.

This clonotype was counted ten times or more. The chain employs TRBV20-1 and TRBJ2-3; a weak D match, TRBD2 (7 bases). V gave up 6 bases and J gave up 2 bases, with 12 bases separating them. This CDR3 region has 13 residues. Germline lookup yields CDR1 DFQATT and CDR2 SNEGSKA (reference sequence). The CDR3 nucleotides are TGCAGTGCAATCGGGGGGCCCACAGATACGCAGTATTTT. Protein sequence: CSAIGGPTDTQYF.

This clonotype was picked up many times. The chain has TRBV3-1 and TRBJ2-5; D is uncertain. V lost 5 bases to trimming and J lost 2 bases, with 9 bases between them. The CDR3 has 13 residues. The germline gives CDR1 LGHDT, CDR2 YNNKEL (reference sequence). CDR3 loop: CASSATNQETQYF. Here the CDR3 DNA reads TGTGCCAGCAGCGCGACAAATCAAGAGACCCAGTACTTC.

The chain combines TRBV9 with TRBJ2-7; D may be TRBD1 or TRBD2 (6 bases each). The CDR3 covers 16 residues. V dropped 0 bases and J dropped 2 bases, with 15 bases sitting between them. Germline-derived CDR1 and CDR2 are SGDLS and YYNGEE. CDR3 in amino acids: CASSVGWGDIPYEQYF. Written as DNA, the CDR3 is TGTGCCAGCAGCGTAGGTTGGGGGGACATTCCCTACGAGCAGTACTTC.

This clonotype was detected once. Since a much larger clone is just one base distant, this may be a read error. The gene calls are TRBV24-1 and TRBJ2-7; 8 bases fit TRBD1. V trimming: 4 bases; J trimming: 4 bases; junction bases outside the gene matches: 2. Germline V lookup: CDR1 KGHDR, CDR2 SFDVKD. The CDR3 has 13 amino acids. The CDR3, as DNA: TGTGCCACCAGTGACCGGGACAGGTACGAGCAGTACTTC. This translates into CATSDRDRYEQYF.

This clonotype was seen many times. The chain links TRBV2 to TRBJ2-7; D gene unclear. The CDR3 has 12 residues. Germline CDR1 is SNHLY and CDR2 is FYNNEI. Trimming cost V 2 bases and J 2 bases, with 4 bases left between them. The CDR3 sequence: CASSESAYEQYF. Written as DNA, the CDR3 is TGTGCCAGCAGTGAATCTGCCTACGAGCAGTACTTC.

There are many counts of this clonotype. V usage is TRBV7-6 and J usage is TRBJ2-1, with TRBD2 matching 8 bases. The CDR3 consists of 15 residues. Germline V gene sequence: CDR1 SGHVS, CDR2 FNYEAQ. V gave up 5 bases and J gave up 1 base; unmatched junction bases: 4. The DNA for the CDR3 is TGTGCCAGCAGCGCCCGGGGGGGTTCCTACAATGAGCAGTTCTTC. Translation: CASSARGGSYNEQFF.

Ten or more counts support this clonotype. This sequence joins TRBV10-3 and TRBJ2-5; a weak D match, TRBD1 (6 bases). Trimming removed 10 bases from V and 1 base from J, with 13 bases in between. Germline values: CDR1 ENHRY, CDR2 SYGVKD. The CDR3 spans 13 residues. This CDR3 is CATRGLGQETQYF. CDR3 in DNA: TGTGCCACCAGGGGTCTAGGCCAAGAGACCCAGTACTTC.

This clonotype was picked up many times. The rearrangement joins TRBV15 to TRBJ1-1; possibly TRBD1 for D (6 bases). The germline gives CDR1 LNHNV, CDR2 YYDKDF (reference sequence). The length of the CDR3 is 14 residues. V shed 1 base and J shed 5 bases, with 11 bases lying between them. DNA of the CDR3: TGTGCCACCAGCAGAGGGGGGGCTGAAACTGAAGCTTTCTTT. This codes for CATSRGGAETEAFF.

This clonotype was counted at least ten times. The CDR3 coding sequence is TGTGCCAGCAGCCAGCGGACAGGGACCCGCACAGATACGCAGTATTTT. It is translated as CASSQRTGTRTDTQYF. The V gene is TRBV4-2, the J gene TRBJ2-3; 8 bases map to TRBD1. The J segment lost 1 base and the V segment lost 3 bases, leaving 6 bases of the junction unmatched. Germline CDR1 reads LGHNA; CDR2 reads YNFKEQ. The CDR3 is made up of 16 amino acids.

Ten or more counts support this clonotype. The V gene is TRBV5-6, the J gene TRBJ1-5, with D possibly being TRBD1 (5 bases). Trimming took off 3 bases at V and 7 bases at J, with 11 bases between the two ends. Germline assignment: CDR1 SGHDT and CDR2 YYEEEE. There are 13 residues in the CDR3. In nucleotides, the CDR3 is TGTGCCAGCAGCTGGGGGGGGAAGCAGCCCCAGCATTTT. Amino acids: CASSWGGKQPQHF. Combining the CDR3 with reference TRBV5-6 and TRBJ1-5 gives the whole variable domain DAGVTQSPTHLIKTRGQQVTLRCSPKSGHDTVSWYQQALGQGPQFIFQYYEEEERQRGNFPDRFSGHQFPNYSSELNVNALLLGDSALYLCASSWGGKQPQHFGDGTRLSIL.

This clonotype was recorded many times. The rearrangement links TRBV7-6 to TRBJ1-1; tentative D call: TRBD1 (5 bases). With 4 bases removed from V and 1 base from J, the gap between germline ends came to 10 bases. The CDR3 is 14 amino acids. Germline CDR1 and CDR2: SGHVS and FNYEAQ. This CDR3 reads CASSSQAGNTEAFF. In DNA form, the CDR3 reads TGTGCCAGCAGCTCACAGGCGGGGAACACTGAAGCTTTCTTT.

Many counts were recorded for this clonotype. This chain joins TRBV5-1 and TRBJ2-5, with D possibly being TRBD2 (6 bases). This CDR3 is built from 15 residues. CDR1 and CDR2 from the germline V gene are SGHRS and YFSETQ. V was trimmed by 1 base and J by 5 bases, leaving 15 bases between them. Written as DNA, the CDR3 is TGCGCCAGCAGCTTGAGCGGGTTAACGTTGGAGACCCAGTACTTC. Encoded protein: CASSLSGLTLETQYF.

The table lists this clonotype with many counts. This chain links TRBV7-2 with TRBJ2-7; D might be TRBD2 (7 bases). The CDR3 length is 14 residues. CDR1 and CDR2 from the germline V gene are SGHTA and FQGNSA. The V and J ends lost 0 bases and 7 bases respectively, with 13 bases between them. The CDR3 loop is CASSLAGGPYEQYV. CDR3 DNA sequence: TGTGCCAGCAGCTTAGCGGGGGGGCCGTATGAGCAGTACGTC.

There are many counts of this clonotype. CDR3 region: CASSLPTSGTFSAQYF. CDR3 bases: TGCGCCAGCAGCCTCCCGACTAGCGGGACCTTCTCGGCGCAGTATTTT. The chain is built from TRBV5-1 and TRBJ2-3, with 11 bases fitting TRBD2. V shed 4 bases, J shed 10 bases, and the junction held 14 bases outside the gene matches. Germline V CDR1 and CDR2: SGHRS, YFSETQ. The CDR3 covers 16 residues.

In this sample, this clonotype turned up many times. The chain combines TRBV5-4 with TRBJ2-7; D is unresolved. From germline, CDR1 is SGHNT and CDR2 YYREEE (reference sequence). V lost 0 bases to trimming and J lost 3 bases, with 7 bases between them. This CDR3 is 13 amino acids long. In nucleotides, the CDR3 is TGTGCCAGCAGCTTGGATGGGTTCTACGAGCAGTACTTC. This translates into CASSLDGFYEQYF.